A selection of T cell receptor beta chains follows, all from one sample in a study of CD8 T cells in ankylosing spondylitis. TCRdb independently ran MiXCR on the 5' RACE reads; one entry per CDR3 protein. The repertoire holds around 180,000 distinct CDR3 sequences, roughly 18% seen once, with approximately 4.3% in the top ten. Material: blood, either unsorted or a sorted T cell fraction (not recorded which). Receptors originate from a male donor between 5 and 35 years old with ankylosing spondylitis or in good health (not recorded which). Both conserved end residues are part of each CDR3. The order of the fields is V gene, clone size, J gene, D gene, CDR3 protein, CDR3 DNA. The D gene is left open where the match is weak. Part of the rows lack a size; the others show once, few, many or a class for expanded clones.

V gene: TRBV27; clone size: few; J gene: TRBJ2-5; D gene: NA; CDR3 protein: CASSPFVSGETQYF; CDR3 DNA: TGTGCCAGCAGTCCATTCGTTAGTGGCGAGACCCAGTACTTC
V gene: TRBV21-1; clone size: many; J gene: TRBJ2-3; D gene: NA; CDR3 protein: CASPGPHQGTDTQYF; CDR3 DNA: TGTGCCAGCCCTGGCCCCCACCAAGGCACAGATACGCAGTATTTT
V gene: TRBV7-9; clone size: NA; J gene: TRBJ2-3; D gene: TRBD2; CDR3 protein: CASSSGGVNTQYF; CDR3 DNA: TGTGCCAGCAGCTCGGGAGGGGTGAATACGCAGTATTTT
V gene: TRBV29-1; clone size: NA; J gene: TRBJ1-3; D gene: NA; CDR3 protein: CSVGYLGRNTIYF; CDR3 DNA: TGCAGCGTTGGTTATTTGGGACGAAACACCATATATTTT
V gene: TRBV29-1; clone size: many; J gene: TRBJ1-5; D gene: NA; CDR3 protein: CSVELGVGQPQHF; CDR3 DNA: TGCAGCGTTGAACTCGGGGTAGGCCAGCCCCAGCATTTT
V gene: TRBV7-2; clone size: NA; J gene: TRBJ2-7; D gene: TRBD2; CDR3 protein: CASSPFGLAGDGYEQYF; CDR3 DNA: TGTGCCAGCAGCCCCTTCGGACTAGCGGGAGACGGCTACGAGCAGTACTTC
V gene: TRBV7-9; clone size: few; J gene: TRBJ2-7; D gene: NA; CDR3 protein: CASSFSWGSSYEQYF; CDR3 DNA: TGTGCCAGCAGCTTTTCTTGGGGCAGTTCCTACGAGCAGTACTTC
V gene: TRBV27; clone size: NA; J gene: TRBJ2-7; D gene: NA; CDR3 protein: CASSYAGWTYEQYF; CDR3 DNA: TGTGCCAGCAGTTACGCGGGTTGGACCTACGAGCAGTACTTC
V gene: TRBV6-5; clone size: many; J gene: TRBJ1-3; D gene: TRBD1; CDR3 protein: CASSTSGTGGLNTIYF; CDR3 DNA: TGTGCCAGCAGTACCTCCGGGACAGGGGGCTTGAACACCATATATTTT
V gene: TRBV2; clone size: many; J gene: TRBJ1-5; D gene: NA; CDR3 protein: CASSEGGVYQPQHF; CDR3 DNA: TGTGCCAGCAGTGAAGGCGGGGTCTATCAGCCCCAGCATTTT
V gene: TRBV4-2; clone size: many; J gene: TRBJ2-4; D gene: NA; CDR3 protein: CASSLRGASSIQYF; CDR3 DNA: TGTGCCAGCAGCCTACGTGGGGCTTCCAGCATTCAGTACTTC
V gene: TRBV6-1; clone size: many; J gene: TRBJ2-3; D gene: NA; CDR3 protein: CASSAVSGKRTDTQYF; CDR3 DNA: TGTGCCAGCAGTGCGGTGAGCGGAAAGAGAACAGATACGCAGTATTTT
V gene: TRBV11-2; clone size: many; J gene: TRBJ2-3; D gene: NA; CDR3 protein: CASSFDLGDTQYF; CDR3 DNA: TGTGCCAGCAGCTTCGACCTAGGCGATACGCAGTATTTT
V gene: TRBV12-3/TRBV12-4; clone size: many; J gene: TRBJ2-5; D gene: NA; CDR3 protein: CASMGRGPETQYF; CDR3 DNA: TGTGCCAGCATGGGACGAGGGCCAGAGACCCAGTACTTC
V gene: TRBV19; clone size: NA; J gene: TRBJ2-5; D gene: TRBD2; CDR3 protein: CASNPAGVETQYF; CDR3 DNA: TGTGCCAGTAACCCAGCGGGGGTGGAGACCCAGTACTTC
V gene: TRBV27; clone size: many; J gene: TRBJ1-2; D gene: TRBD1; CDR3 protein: CASTAILSGTGVTRGYTF; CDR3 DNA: TGTGCCAGCACCGCTATCCTCTCCGGGACAGGGGTTACCAGGGGCTACACCTTC
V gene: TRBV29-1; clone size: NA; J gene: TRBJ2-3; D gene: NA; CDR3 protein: CSVVGRASDTQYF; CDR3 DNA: TGCAGCGTTGTCGGCAGGGCTTCAGATACGCAGTATTTT
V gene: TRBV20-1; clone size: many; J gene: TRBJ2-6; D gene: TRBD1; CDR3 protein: CSARAGTGGGANVLTF; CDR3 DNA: TGCAGTGCTAGAGCCGGGACAGGTGGAGGGGCCAACGTCCTGACTTTC
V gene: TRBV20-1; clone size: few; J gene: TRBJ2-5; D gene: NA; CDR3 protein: CSASKEETQYF; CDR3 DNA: TGCAGTGCTAGCAAGGAAGAGACCCAGTACTTC
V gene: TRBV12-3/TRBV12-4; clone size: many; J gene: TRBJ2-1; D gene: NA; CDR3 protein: CASSFRTVYNEQFF; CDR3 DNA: TGTGCCAGCAGTTTCCGGACAGTTTACAATGAGCAGTTCTTC
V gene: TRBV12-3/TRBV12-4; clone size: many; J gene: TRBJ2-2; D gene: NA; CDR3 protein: CASSPSNTGELFF; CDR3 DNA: TGTGCCAGCAGTCCGTCGAACACCGGGGAGCTGTTTTTT
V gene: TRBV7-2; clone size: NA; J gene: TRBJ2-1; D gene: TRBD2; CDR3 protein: CASSPRPGGLPFEEQFF; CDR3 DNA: TGTGCCAGCTCTCCGCGGCCGGGGGGACTCCCTTTCGAGGAGCAGTTCTTC
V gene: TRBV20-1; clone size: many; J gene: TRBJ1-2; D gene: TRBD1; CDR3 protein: CSARSDSAGGLRGGYTF; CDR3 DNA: TGCAGTGCTAGATCCGATAGCGCAGGGGGCCTAAGGGGTGGCTACACCTTC
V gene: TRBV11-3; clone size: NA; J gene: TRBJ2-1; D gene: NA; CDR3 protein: CASSPRSTNEQFF; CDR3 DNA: TGTGCCAGCAGCCCCCGCAGTACCAATGAGCAGTTCTTC